This T cell receptor (beta chain) was documented in a study of identical twins. Germline lookup yields CDR1 DFQATT and CDR2 SNEGSKA (reference sequence). J lost 7 bases, V lost 2 bases, and 5 bases had no gene match. This CDR3 spans 13 amino acids. Broader study findings: Analyses of zero insertions could, in part, be confounded by invariant MAIT and iNKT cells. Researchers reported weaker excess twin sharing in beta out-of-frame sequences. Abundant beta clonotypes from cord blood bore fewer insertions; memory repertoires lacked this pattern.

This clonotype was counted between two and nine times. The target antigen is unknown. TCRdb recomputed calls from the 5' RACE reads with MiXCR, one row per CDR3 protein. The table includes approximately 600,000 distinct CDR3 sequences, more than 9% detected once. These data also featured in a second study, about yellow fever vaccine responses in identical twins.

Sequencing was done on a sample of PBMCs. The receptor was isolated from a woman younger than 35 in good health. The chain links TRBV20-1 to TRBJ2-7; 10 nucleotides line up with TRBD1. In DNA form, the CDR3 reads TGCAGTGCTAGAAGGACAGGGGGAGGGGAGCAGTACTTC. Its protein product is CSARRTGGGEQYF.